These 8 T cell receptor beta chains originate from one sample sequenced in a study of blood T cell repertoires in COVID-19. The repertoire was sequenced with immunoSEQ multiplex PCR; TCRdb's copy has only in-frame clones and lacks some. The profile shows some 130,000 clones, more than 65% of them singletons. The sequencing input was peripheral blood. The receptors come from a man of 80 years or more with acute or convalescent COVID-19.

The genes are TRBV18 and TRBJ1-2; maybe TRBD1 (6 bases). The germline V gene has CDR1 KGHSH and CDR2 LQKENI. This CDR3 region has 13 residues. V lost 4 bases and J lost 4, with 10 bases in between. CDR3 coding DNA: TGTGCCAGCTCACAGGACAGCGCCTATGGCTACACCTTC. It is translated as CASSQDSAYGYTF.

This chain joins TRBV9 and TRBJ2-5; 7 nucleotides agree with TRBD1. The CDR3 is 13 residues long. Germline assignment: CDR1 SGDLS and CDR2 YYNGEE. The V and J ends lost 3 bases and 1 base, in that order; junction bases with no gene match: 0. The CDR3: CASSGQGQETQYF. CDR3 coding DNA: TGTGCCAGCAGCGGACAGGGCCAAGAGACCCAGTACTTC.

The chain employs TRBV12-3 or TRBV12-4 and TRBJ2-1, with unresolved D. V lost 3 bases, J lost 8 bases, and 5 bases lay in between. The CDR3 has 11 amino acids. The CDR3 nucleotides are TGTGCCAGCAGTTTCCGAGATGAGCAGTTCTTC. Amino acids: CASSFRDEQFF.

The chain uses TRBV27 and TRBJ2-2, with D unclear. Germline loops: CDR1 MNHEY, CDR2 SMNVEV (reference sequence). Trimming left V 3 bases short and J 2 bases short, with 7 bases between. This CDR3 is built from 14 residues. This CDR3 is CASSFRRNTGELFF. The CDR3 bases are TGTGCCAGCAGTTTTAGGAGAAACACCGGGGAGCTGTTTTTT.

The chain uses TRBV28 and TRBJ1-2; 7 bases map to TRBD1. CDR1 is MDHEN, CDR2 SYDVKM, per germline. This CDR3 spans 16 amino acids. V gave up 2 bases and J gave up 8 bases; unmatched junction bases: 14. The CDR3 DNA reads TGTGCCAGCAGTTTACTGACCGAAGACAGGGTATTGGGCTACACCTTC. Its translation is CASSLLTEDRVLGYTF.

V is TRBV5-1 and J is TRBJ1-1, with 9 bases identical to TRBD1. Germline CDR1 and CDR2: SGHRS and YFSETQ. With V trimmed by 1 base and J by 7 bases, 2 bases remained unmatched. This CDR3 region has 13 residues. The CDR3 DNA reads TGCGCCAGCAGCTTGACAGGGGGCGGTGAAGCTTTCTTT. Its protein is CASSLTGGGEAFF. Full variable domain (remainder filled in from reference TRBV5-1 and TRBJ1-1): KAGVTQTPRYLIKTRGQQVTLSCSPISGHRSVSWYQQTPGQGLQFLFEYFSETQRNKGNFPGRFSGRQFSNSRSEMNVSTLELGDSALYLCASSLTGGGEAFFGQGTRLTVV.

This clone was found a few times. The rearrangement uses TRBV29-1 and TRBJ1-4; a weak D match, TRBD1 (6 bases). Germline V lookup: CDR1 SQVTM, CDR2 ANQGSEA. V shed 2 bases and J shed 8 bases, with 12 bases lying between them. This CDR3 spans 13 amino acids. CDR3 in amino acids: CSVELQGGEKLFF. The CDR3, as DNA: TGCAGCGTTGAATTACAGGGAGGGGAAAAACTGTTTTTT.

The V gene is TRBV6-2 or TRBV6-3, the J gene TRBJ2-7; TRBD2 might be the D (6 bases). The V and J ends lost 4 bases and 2 bases respectively, with 12 bases between them. Germline V CDR1 and CDR2: MNHEY, SVGEGT. This CDR3 has 14 residues. The chain's CDR3 is CASSWGGSTYEQYF. The CDR3 region has the DNA TGTGCCAGCAGTTGGGGAGGTTCCACCTACGAGCAGTACTTC.